The present T cell receptor beta chain was sequenced within a study of T cells expressing NK-cell markers. Points on this clonotype: Its specificity is unknown.

Reanalyzing the 5' RACE reads, TCRdb keeps one entry per CDR3 protein, without DNA. This sample's clone table lists 500,000 to 600,000 distinct CDR3 sequences. This CDR3 is 20 amino acids long. Germline values: CDR1 SGHAT, CDR2 FQNNGV. The study, taken as a whole, reports: Of CD8+ T cells, about 1.0-8% belonged to dominant NKG2C+ clonotypes in six or seven donors. Researchers report these clonotypes also headed the CD3+CD56-NKG2C+ fraction in a handful of donors.

This TCR came from a man between 18 and 35 years old in good health. The sequenced sample was blood T cells: a sorted CD56 or NKG2C T cell subset, CD4+ or CD8+ T cells, or bulk PBMC T cells (not recorded which). The genes are TRBV11-2 and TRBJ2-1; TCRdb's D call, TRBD2, is unchecked because there is no DNA. This chain's CDR3 is CASSLESSSGSATPHNEQFF.